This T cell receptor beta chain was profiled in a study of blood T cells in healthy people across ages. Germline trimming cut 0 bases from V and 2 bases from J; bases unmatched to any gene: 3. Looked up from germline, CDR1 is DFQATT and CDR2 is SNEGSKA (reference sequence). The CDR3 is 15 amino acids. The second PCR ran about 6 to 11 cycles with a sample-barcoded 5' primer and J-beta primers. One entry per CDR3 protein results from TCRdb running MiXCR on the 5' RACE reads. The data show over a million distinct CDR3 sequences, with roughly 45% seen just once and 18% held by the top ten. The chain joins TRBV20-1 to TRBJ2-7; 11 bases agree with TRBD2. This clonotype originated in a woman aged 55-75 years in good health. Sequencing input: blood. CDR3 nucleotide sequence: TGCAGTGCTAGAGACCCTAGCGGGAGGCCCTACGAGCAGTACTTC. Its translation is CSARDPSGRPYEQYF.